The T cell receptor beta chain described here comes from a study of blood T cell repertoires in COVID-19 (dated by TCRdb to 2019 to 2021). About the investigation overall: Samples from collaborators originated in the United States, Italy and Spain and spanned both the acute and convalescent phases of COVID-19. The prospective study material was composed of cDNA or gDNA derived from T cells, B-cell-depleted T cells, or PBMCs. Subjects who had been exposed to COVID-19, were actively infected with it, or had recovered from it provided the deeply sampled blood TCRbeta repertoires that made up the dataset. The repertoires were released in a freely available public database meant as a resource for research on the immune response to SARS-CoV-2. The samples were drawn from the first 160 participants of the ongoing ImmuneRACE study and from about 1,200 subjects provided by 6 global collaborators. A de-identified subject ID, COVID-19 status, age in years and sex were almost always included in the sample metadata. Where HLA class I and class II types were available, the types were taken from metadata supplied by the sample provider, not from assay-based typing.

The CDR3 runs 13 amino acids, cysteine and phenylalanine included. CDR3 DNA is the only sequence kept; it has 39 bases, read in frame from the first base. Cut back by 5 bases and 5 bases, the V and J ends lie 12 bases apart. The germline V gene yields SNHLY for CDR1 and FYNNEI for CDR2. TCRbeta CDR3 regions were amplified from genomic DNA using the immunoSEQ Assay, a bias-controlled multiplex PCR. For the original study's pipeline: The number of nucleated cells in each sample was estimated from the amplification of reference gene primers within the assay. To quantify the absolute abundance of each unique TCRbeta CDR3 rearrangement, sequence reads were collapsed and filtered. Productive Simpson clonality was computed per sample as the square root of Simpson's diversity index over productive rearrangements. In its TCRdb copy, this immuneACCESS table keeps in-frame sequences only and misses some clones. Where compared with another copy, unresolved V genes explain less than half of these, and the others have no known cause. V, J and clone size reflect that table, while D and trimming were determined from the DNA. The sample yields fewer than 350,000 clones; about 76% were counted once. Under 3% of the sample is in the top ten clones.

Study-wide conclusions, independent of this receptor: The quantity of clinical and demographic metadata differed by source and by participant and was supplied without curation.

Turning to this clone: The specificity of this receptor is unknown. Base qualities were left out, and no much larger clone turns up one base away.

Whole blood was collected in K2EDTA tubes by collaborating institutions according to the institutions' own protocols. For TCRbeta analysis, collaborators shipped samples as frozen whole blood, isolated PBMCs, or DNA extracted from either of those sample types. Here the chain combines TRBV2 and TRBJ1-2, with a weak D call of TRBD1 (5 bases match). Material for sequencing was peripheral blood. The receptor's source is a woman in her sixties with active or convalescent COVID-19. The CDR3 region has the sequence CASSQPGAYGYTF. The DNA is TGTGCCAGCAGTCAACCTGGGGCTTATGGCTACACCTTC.